The 17 T cell receptor beta chains given below trace back to one sample, sequenced in a study of T-cell reconstitution after alpha-beta-depleted transplantation in children. Unique molecular identifiers were incorporated when the TCRbeta library was constructed. TCRdb redid the calling of the PCR reads with MiXCR, one entry per CDR3 protein. The data contain nearly 350,000 distinct CDR3 sequences, about 17% of them seen just once; the ten biggest clones take up around 43%. The specimen comprised PBMCs, mostly from graft donor cells, sampled 360 days after TCRalphabeta/CD19-depleted stem cell transplant. The receptors shown here come from a male patient aged 2-15 years who had a stem cell transplant for acute lymphoblastic leukemia, so the T cells may come from the graft donor.

This clonotype has just a few counts. The rearrangement joins TRBV5-1 to TRBJ2-1; D might be TRBD1 or TRBD2, each matching 6 bases. Trimming pared 4 bases from V and 8 bases from J, leaving 19 bases between. The germline CDR1 and CDR2 sequences are SGHRS and YFSETQ. The CDR3 is 15 amino acids. The CDR3 DNA reads TGCGCCAGCAGCCTAGGATTTGGGGGGCCGGATGAGCAGTTCTTC. Translating gives CASSLGFGGPDEQFF.

There are a few counts of this clonotype. The chain carries TRBV7-8 and TRBJ2-1, with D perhaps TRBD2 (6 bases). V shed 1 base and J shed 10 bases, with 11 bases lying between them. The germline CDR1 and CDR2 sequences are SGHVS and FQNEAQ. The CDR3 runs to 13 residues. DNA of the CDR3: TGTGCCAGCAGCTTAGGTAGCGGCGGCGAGCAGTTCTTC. It specifies CASSLGSGGEQFF.

This clonotype was detected many times. This chain links TRBV4-3 with TRBJ2-3, with 10 bases identical to TRBD2. Per the germline V gene, CDR1 is LGHNA and CDR2 is YSLEER. V shed 4 bases and J 4 bases; nucleotides not matched to a gene: 20. This CDR3 has 20 residues. As DNA, the CDR3 is TGCGCCAGCAGCCTCCGGGGGGGGCTAGCGGGAGAGGGGTACCCAGATACGCAGTATTTT. Protein: CASSLRGGLAGEGYPDTQYF.

This clonotype was observed a handful of times. The chain joins TRBV2 to TRBJ1-1; D is unresolved. CDR1 is SNHLY and CDR2 is FYNNEI in the germline V gene. Deletions cut 6 bases from V and 8 bases from J, with 10 bases between. This CDR3 is 11 amino acids long. The chain's CDR3 is CASSAAVEAFF. CDR3 DNA: TGTGCCAGCAGCGCCGCGGTGGAAGCTTTCTTT.

V gene TRBV20-1 combines with J gene TRBJ2-5; D is unclear. The CDR3 covers 12 residues. V lost 3 bases to trimming and J lost 5 bases, with 10 bases between them. Germline V lookup: CDR1 DFQATT, CDR2 SNEGSKA (reference sequence). CDR3 sequence reads: CSASPGWETQYF. Written as DNA, the CDR3 is TGCAGTGCTAGCCCAGGCTGGGAGACCCAGTACTTC.

This clonotype has at least ten counts. The chain recombines TRBV29-1 with TRBJ2-5; 7 bases are shared with TRBD1. The V gene's germline CDR1 is SQVTM and CDR2 ANQGSEA. V shed 6 bases and J 5 bases; nucleotides not matched to a gene: 9. This CDR3 region has 13 residues. CDR3 nucleotide sequence: TGCAGCGTCTCGACAGGGTCGGGGGAGACCCAGTACTTC. This encodes CSVSTGSGETQYF.

This clonotype was seen many times. The chain links TRBV4-3 to TRBJ2-5; maybe TRBD1 (6 bases). The V end lost 0 bases, the J end lost 7 bases, and 12 bases lay between the germline ends. Germline V lookup: CDR1 LGHNA, CDR2 YSLEER. There are 14 residues in the CDR3. The CDR3 region has the DNA TGCGCCAGCAGCCAAGATCACAGGGTCGGGACCCAGTACTTC. Translated: CASSQDHRVGTQYF.

This clonotype showed up just a few times. V and J are TRBV28 and TRBJ2-5; no reliable D call. The CDR3 contains 14 residues. Germline assignment: CDR1 MDHEN and CDR2 SYDVKM. The V and J ends lost 6 bases and 7 bases respectively, with 18 bases between them. The CDR3 DNA reads as TGTGCCAGCAGCGAGAACTCCCCATACGGGACCCAGTACTTC. Translated, it gives CASSENSPYGTQYF.

J is TRBJ2-3 and V is TRBV28; weak D call: TRBD2 (6 bases). This CDR3 is built from 17 residues. Deletions cut 3 bases from V and 0 bases from J, with 16 bases between. Germline CDR1 reads MDHEN; CDR2 reads SYDVKM. The CDR3 here is CASSFLRLDSSTDTQYF. The CDR3 DNA is TGTGCCAGCAGTTTTCTTAGACTAGATTCTAGCACAGATACGCAGTATTTT. The whole variable domain, filled in from reference TRBV28 and TRBJ2-3, reads DVKVTQSSRYLVKRTGEKVFLECVQDMDHENMFWYRQDPGLGLRLIYFSYDVKMKEKGDIPEGYSVSREKKERFSLILESASTNQTSMYLCASSFLRLDSSTDTQYFGPGTRLTVL.

This chain uses TRBV12-3 or TRBV12-4 with TRBJ2-7, with D unclear. The CDR3 loop spans 14 amino acids. V lost 4 bases, J lost 0 bases, and 10 bases lay in between. The CDR3 sequence: CASSSRWRSYEQYF. The CDR3 nucleotides read TGTGCCAGCAGTTCTAGATGGCGCTCCTACGAGCAGTACTTC.

This chain links TRBV12-3 or TRBV12-4 with TRBJ2-5; TRBD1 aligns across 7 bases. V dropped 6 bases and J dropped 3; count of bases not matched to a gene: 10. The CDR3 sequence is 15 residues long. The CDR3 DNA is TGTGCCAGCAGGGTTCAGACAGGGACCAAAGAGACCCAGTACTTC. Translating gives CASRVQTGTKETQYF.

V and J are TRBV4-3 and TRBJ2-1; unclear D gene. Germline V gene lookup returns CDR1 LGHNA and CDR2 YSLEER. V dropped 0 bases and J dropped 12 bases, with 15 bases sitting between them. There are 14 residues in the CDR3. The CDR3 here is CASSQDKLPPVQFF. Written as DNA, the CDR3 is TGCGCCAGCAGCCAAGATAAACTTCCCCCTGTGCAGTTCTTC.

This clonotype has ten or more counts. This chain uses TRBV28 with TRBJ2-7; TRBD2 matches at 8 bases. V was clipped by 5 bases and J by 4 bases; unmatched bases: 10. This CDR3 has 15 residues. In germline, CDR1 is MDHEN, CDR2 SYDVKM. CDR3 in DNA: TGTGCCAGCAGTCCCCCGAGCGGGAGTGGGTACGAGCAGTACTTC. Residues: CASSPPSGSGYEQYF.

The V gene is TRBV29-1, the J gene TRBJ2-3, with D possibly being TRBD1 (6 bases). Trimming left V 5 bases short and J 2 bases short, with 14 bases between. Germline V gene lookup returns CDR1 SQVTM and CDR2 ANQGSEA. The CDR3 covers 14 residues. This chain's CDR3 is CSVTKGHPTDTQYF. CDR3 coding DNA: TGCAGCGTTACAAAGGGACACCCCACAGATACGCAGTATTTT.

Only a few counts were recorded for this clonotype. This chain connects TRBV14 to TRBJ2-1; D gene uncertain. The CDR3 has 15 residues. The germline CDR1 and CDR2 sequences are SGHDN and FVKESK. Trimming cost V 0 bases and J 4 bases, with 10 bases left between them. CDR3 sequence reads: CASSQDSPNYNEQFF. The CDR3 nucleotides are TGTGCCAGCAGCCAAGATTCACCCAATTACAATGAGCAGTTCTTC.

V is TRBV20-1 and J is TRBJ2-1; D uncertain. V was trimmed by 5 bases and J by 6 bases, leaving 8 bases between them. This CDR3 region has 11 residues. Germline V gene data show CDR1 as DFQATT and CDR2 as SNEGSKA (reference sequence). This CDR3 is CSASDLNEQFF. The CDR3 bases are TGCAGTGCTTCTGATCTCAATGAGCAGTTCTTC.

This chain uses TRBV20-1 with TRBJ2-7; D gene ambiguous. The CDR3 runs to 13 residues. In germline, CDR1 is DFQATT, CDR2 SNEGSKA (reference sequence). Trimming took off 3 bases at V and 5 bases at J, with 14 bases between the two ends. CDR3 amino acids: CSASYIASHEQYF. CDR3 nucleotides: TGCAGTGCTAGTTATATTGCCAGCCACGAGCAGTACTTC.